This TCR beta chain was identified during a study of technical replicates of blood from a handful of donors. Only in-frame clones appear in the TCRdb table, and some are missing; sequencing was by immunoSEQ multiplex PCR. In the table there are some 80,000 clones, about 97% of which are singletons. This CDR3 has 16 amino acids. CDR1 and CDR2 from the germline V gene are SGHVS and FNYEAQ. Trimming at V came to 5 bases and at J to 1 base, leaving 6 bases not matched to a gene. Sequencing was done on a sample of T cells isolated from PBMCs. The TCR comes from a human donor in good health. The rearrangement links TRBV7-6 to TRBJ2-2; TRBD1 agrees at 8 bases. The CDR3, as DNA: TGTGCCAGCAGCCCAGGACAGGGTCGGAACACCGGGGAGCTGTTTTTT. The encoded protein is CASSPGQGRNTGELFF. Looking up the rest from reference TRBV7-6 and TRBJ2-2 gives the full variable domain: GAGVSQSPRYKVTKRGQDVALRCDPISGHVSLYWYRQALGQGPEFLTYFNYEAQQDKSGLPNDRFSAERPEGSISTLTIQRTEQRDSAMYRCASSPGQGRNTGELFFGEGSRLTVL.